These T cell receptor beta chains were read from a single sample in a study of control samples from healthy donors and cancer patients. The protocol was immunoSEQ multiplex PCR, while the TCRdb copy is restricted to in-frame clones and leaves out a portion. In the table there are 100,000 or so clones, more than 85% of which are singletons. Sequencing was performed on blood. Receptors were obtained from a woman aged 25 to 39 in good health. Both conserved end residues are part of each CDR3. The D gene is left open where the match is weak. Size values are once, few and many counts, or a class for expanded clones, and some rows have none.

j_call v_call clone_size d_call cdr3_aa cdr3_nt
TRBJ1-6 TRBV30 once TRBD1 CAWRRGPDNSPLHF TGTGCCTGGAGGAGGGGGCCCGATAATTCACCCCTCCACTTT
TRBJ1-6 TRBV5-4 few . CASSIKPSGGYNSPLHF TGTGCCAGCAGCATAAAACCCTCTGGCGGTTATAATTCACCCCTCCACTTT
TRBJ2-7 TRBV19 once TRBD1 CASRVGTAVYEQYF TGTGCCAGTAGGGTCGGGACAGCTGTCTACGAGCAGTACTTC
TRBJ2-1 TRBV18 . TRBD2 CASSNSARGGVVF TGTGCCAGCTCCAACTCTGCTCGGGGGGGCGTTGTCTTC
TRBJ2-5 TRBV3-1/TRBV3-2 . TRBD2 CASSQGFLAGSQETQYF TGTGCCAGCAGCCAAGGATTCCTAGCGGGTTCCCAAGAGACCCAGTACTTC
TRBJ1-4 TRBV10-2 . . CASSVAATNEKLFF TGCGCCAGCAGTGTCGCTGCAACTAATGAAAAACTGTTTTTT
TRBJ2-3 TRBV24-1 . TRBD1 CATGAGTGSNTQYF TGTGCCACCGGCGCCGGGACAGGGTCGAATACGCAGTATTTT
TRBJ2-7 TRBV29-1 . TRBD1 CSVAVTGIYEQYF TGCAGCGTTGCAGTGACAGGGATCTACGAGCAGTACTTC
TRBJ2-3 TRBV10-3 . . CAISGQDSDTQYF TGTGCCATCAGTGGACAGGATTCAGATACGCAGTATTTT
TRBJ1-2 TRBV15 . TRBD1 CATSSPGQGKYGYTF TGTGCCACCAGCAGCCCGGGACAGGGGAAATATGGCTACACCTTC
TRBJ1-5 TRBV4-1 . . CASSQESNYQPQHF TGCGCCAGCAGCCAAGAATCCAATTATCAGCCCCAGCATTTT
TRBJ1-5 TRBV3-1/TRBV3-2 . TRBD1 CASSQGQGVMSNQPQHF TGTGCCAGCAGCCAAGGACAGGGGGTAATGAGCAATCAGCCCCAGCATTTT
TRBJ2-2 TRBV7-9 . TRBD2 CASSSGLASNTGELFF TGTGCCAGCAGCTCCGGACTAGCTTCGAACACCGGGGAGCTGTTTTTT
TRBJ1-1 TRBV28 . TRBD1 CASSLYRGMAFF TGTGCCAGCAGTTTATACAGGGGGATGGCTTTCTTT
TRBJ2-7 TRBV27 . . CASSQGGYEQYF TGTGCCAGCAGTCAGGGAGGCTACGAGCAGTACTTC
TRBJ2-3 TRBV9 . . CASSVGSLSAADTQYF TGTGCCAGCAGCGTGGGTTCGCTTTCCGCCGCAGATACGCAGTATTTT